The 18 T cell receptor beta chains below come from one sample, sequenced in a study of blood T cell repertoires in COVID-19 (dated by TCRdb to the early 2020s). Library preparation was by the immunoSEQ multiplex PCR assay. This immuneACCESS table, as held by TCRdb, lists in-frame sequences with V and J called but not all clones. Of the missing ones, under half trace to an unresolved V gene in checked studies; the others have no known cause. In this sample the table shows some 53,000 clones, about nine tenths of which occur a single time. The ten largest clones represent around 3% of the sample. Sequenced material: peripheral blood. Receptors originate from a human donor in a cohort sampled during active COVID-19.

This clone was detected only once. The DNA of the CDR3 is TGTGCCAGCAGCAGTTTCACAGGGTCGAAACTCTCTGGGGCCAACGTCCTGACTTTC. Its protein is CASSSFTGSKLSGANVLTF. The chain uses TRBV3-1 (or the pseudogene TRBV3-2) and TRBJ2-6; D is perhaps TRBD1 (6 bases). CDR1 LGHDT and CDR2 YNNKEL come from the germline V gene (reference sequence). The V end was cut by 5 bases, the J end by 0 bases, with 20 bases between. CDR3 length: 19 residues.

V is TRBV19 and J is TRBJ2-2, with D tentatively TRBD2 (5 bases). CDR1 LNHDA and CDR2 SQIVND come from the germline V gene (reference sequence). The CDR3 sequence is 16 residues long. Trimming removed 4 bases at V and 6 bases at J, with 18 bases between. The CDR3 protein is CASSNPLRRTAGELFF. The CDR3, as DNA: TGTGCCAGTAGTAACCCTTTGCGGAGGACCGCCGGGGAGCTGTTTTTT.

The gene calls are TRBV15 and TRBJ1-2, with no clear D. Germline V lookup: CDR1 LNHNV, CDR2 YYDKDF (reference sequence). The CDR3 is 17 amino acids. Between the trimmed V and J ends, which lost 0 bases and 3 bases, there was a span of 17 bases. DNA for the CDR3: TGTGCCACCAGCAGAGACGCGTTGAGGTTAGAGGACTATGGCTACACCTTC. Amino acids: CATSRDALRLEDYGYTF.

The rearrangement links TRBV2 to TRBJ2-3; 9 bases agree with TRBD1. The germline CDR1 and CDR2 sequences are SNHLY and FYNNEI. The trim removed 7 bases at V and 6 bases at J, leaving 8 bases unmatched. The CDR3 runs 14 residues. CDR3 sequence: CASKRTGVPDTQYF. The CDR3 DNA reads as TGTGCCAGCAAGAGGACAGGGGTTCCCGATACGCAGTATTTT. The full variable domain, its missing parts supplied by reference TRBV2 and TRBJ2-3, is EPEVTQTPSHQVTQMGQEVILRCVPISNHLYFYWYRQILGQKVEFLVSFYNNEISEKSEIFDDQFSVERPDGSNFTLKIRSTKLEDSAMYFCASKRTGVPDTQYFGPGTRLTVL.

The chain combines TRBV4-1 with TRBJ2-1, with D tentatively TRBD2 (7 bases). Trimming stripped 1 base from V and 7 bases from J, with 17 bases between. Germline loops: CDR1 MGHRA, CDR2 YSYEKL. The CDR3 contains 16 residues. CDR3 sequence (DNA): TGCGCCAGCAGCCAAGCATCGGGGAGGGGGGGGAATGAGCAGTTCTTC. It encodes CASSQASGRGGNEQFF.

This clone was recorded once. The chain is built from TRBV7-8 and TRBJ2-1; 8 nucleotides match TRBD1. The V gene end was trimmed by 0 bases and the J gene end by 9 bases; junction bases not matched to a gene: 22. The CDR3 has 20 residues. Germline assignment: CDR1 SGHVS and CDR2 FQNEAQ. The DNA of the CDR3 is TGTGCCAGCAGCTTAGCGCTTATTGGACAGGGTCTTCCCAATTACCGTGAGCAGTTCTTC. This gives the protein CASSLALIGQGLPNYREQFF.

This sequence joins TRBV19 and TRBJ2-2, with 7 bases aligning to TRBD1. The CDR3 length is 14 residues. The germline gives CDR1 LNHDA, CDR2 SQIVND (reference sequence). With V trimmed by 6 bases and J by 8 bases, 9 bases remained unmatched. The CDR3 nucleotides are TGTGCCAGTAGGGGCAGGGGGTCAAGAGGGGAGCTGTTTTTT. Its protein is CASRGRGSRGELFF.

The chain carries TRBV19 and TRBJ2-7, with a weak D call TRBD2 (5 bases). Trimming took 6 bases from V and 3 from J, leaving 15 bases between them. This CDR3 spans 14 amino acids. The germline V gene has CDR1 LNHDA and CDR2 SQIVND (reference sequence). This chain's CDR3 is CASSTSSAGYEQYF. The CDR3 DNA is TGTGCCAGTAGCACCAGTAGCGCTGGCTACGAGCAGTACTTC.

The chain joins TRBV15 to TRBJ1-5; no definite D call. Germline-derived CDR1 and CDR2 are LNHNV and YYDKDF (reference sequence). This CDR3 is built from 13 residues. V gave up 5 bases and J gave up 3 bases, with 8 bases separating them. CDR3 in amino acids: CATSPQDNQPQHF. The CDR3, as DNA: TGTGCCACCAGCCCCCAGGACAATCAGCCCCAGCATTTT.

CDR3 nucleotide sequence: TGCGCCAGCAGCTTGGTAGGCGGCAGTCGAGCTAACACCATATATTTT. It translates to CASSLVGGSRANTIYF. The chain joins TRBV5-1 to TRBJ1-3; D not resolved. Trimming removed 0 bases at V and 7 bases at J, with 17 bases between. The CDR3 extends over 16 amino acids. Germline assignment: CDR1 SGHRS and CDR2 YFSETQ.

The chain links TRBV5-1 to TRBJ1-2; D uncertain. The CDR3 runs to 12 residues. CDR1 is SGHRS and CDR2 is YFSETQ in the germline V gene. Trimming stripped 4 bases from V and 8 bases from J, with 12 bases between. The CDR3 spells CASSGEVGGYTF. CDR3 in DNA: TGCGCCAGCAGCGGGGAGGTGGGCGGCTACACCTTC.

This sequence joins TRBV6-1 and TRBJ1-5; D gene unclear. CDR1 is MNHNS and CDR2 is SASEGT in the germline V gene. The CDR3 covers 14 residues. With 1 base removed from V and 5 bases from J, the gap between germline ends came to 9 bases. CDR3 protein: CASSEGSRDQPQHF. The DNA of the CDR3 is TGTGCCAGCAGTGAAGGGTCGAGGGATCAGCCCCAGCATTTT.

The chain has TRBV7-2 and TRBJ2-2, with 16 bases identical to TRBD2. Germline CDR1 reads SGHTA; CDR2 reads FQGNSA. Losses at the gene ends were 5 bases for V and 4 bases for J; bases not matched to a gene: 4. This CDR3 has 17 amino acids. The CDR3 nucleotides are TGTGCCAGCAGCCTGGGACTAGCGGGAGGGAGCACCGGGGAGCTGTTTTTT. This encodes CASSLGLAGGSTGELFF.

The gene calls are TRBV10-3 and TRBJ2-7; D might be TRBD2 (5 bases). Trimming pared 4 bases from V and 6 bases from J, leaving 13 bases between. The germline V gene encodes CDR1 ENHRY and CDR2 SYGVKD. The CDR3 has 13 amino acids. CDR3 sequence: CAISAGLAGEQYF. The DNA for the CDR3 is TGTGCCATCAGTGCCGGTCTAGCAGGCGAGCAGTACTTC.

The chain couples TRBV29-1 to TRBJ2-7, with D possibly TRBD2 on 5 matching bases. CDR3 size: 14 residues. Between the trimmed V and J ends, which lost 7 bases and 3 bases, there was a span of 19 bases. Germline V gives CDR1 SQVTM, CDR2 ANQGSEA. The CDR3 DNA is TGCAGCGCCGCCACGCATGGGAGAGGCTACGAGCAGTACTTC. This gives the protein CSAATHGRGYEQYF.

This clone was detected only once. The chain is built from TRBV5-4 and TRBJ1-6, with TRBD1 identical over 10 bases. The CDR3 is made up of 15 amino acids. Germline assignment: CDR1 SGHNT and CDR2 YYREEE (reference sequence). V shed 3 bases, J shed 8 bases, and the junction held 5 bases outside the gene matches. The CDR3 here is CASSWDRGRDSPLHF. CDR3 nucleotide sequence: TGTGCCAGCAGCTGGGACAGGGGACGTGATTCACCCCTCCACTTT. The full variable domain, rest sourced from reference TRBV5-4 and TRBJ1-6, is ETGVTQSPTHLIKTRGQQVTLRCSSQSGHNTVSWYQQALGQGPQFIFQYYREEENGRGNFPPRFSGLQFPNYSSELNVNALELDDSALYLCASSWDRGRDSPLHFGNGTRLTVT.

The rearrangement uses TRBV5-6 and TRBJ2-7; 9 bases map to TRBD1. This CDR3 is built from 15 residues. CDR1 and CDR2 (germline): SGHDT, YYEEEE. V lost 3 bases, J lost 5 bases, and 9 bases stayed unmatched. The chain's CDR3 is CASSSAGTGFDEQYF. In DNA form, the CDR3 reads TGTGCCAGCAGCTCCGCCGGGACAGGGTTTGACGAGCAGTACTTC.

CDR3: CASSQWGQGGNQPQHF. The CDR3 nucleotides are TGCGCCAGCAGCCAGTGGGGACAGGGGGGCAATCAGCCCCAGCATTTT. The V gene is TRBV4-1, the J gene TRBJ1-5; 11 nucleotides align to TRBD1. The CDR3 loop spans 16 amino acids. The germline gives CDR1 MGHRA, CDR2 YSYEKL. V shed 3 bases, J shed 2 bases, and the junction held 3 bases outside the gene matches.